This is a list of T cell receptor beta chains from one sample in a study of blood T cell repertoires in COVID-19. Libraries were prepared by immunoSEQ multiplex PCR; TCRdb keeps only in-frame clonotypes and omits some of them. The sample has around 76,000 clones, around 80% seen once. The sample taken for sequencing was peripheral blood. Receptor source: a woman of 80 years or more with active or convalescent COVID-19. The CDR3 runs from the conserved cysteine through the conserved F or W. Fields, in order: CDR3 DNA, CDR3 protein, V gene, clone size, J gene, D gene. A D gene is named only where the DNA matches it firmly. Rows may omit the clone size; those that give it use once, few, many or a size class.

CDR3 DNA: TGTGCCATCAGTGAAGATCCACAGGGTGGGTCCTACGAGCAGTACTTC
CDR3 protein: CAISEDPQGGSYEQYF
V gene: TRBV10-3
clone size: .
J gene: TRBJ2-7
D gene: .

CDR3 DNA: TGTGCCAGCAGCTTAGCAGGCGGGGGAATCGGAAACACCATATATTTT
CDR3 protein: CASSLAGGGIGNTIYF
V gene: TRBV7-2
clone size: few
J gene: TRBJ1-3
D gene: .

CDR3 DNA: TGCAGTGCTAGACTAGAGGGCATTCAGTACTTC
CDR3 protein: CSARLEGIQYF
V gene: TRBV20-1
clone size: .
J gene: TRBJ2-4
D gene: .

CDR3 DNA: TGTGCCAGCAGTGTATCTGGGACTCGAATTACGGCAGAGACCCAGTACTTC
CDR3 protein: CASSVSGTRITAETQYF
V gene: TRBV6-1
clone size: once
J gene: TRBJ2-5
D gene: .

CDR3 DNA: TGTGCCAGCAGCCTAAAGAATTCACCCCTCCACTTT
CDR3 protein: CASSLKNSPLHF
V gene: TRBV7-9
clone size: .
J gene: TRBJ1-6
D gene: .

CDR3 DNA: TGTGCCAGCAGCCAAGAAGTTACAGTCTATGGCTACACCTTC
CDR3 protein: CASSQEVTVYGYTF
V gene: TRBV3-1/TRBV3-2
clone size: .
J gene: TRBJ1-2
D gene: .

CDR3 DNA: TGCGCCAGCAGCAATTGGGGGGGAACGGCACCCCTCCACTTT
CDR3 protein: CASSNWGGTAPLHF
V gene: TRBV5-1
clone size: .
J gene: TRBJ1-6
D gene: .

CDR3 DNA: TGTGCCAGCAGTGGGACAGGGCATTCTGGAAACACCATATATTTT
CDR3 protein: CASSGTGHSGNTIYF
V gene: TRBV6-2/TRBV6-3
clone size: .
J gene: TRBJ1-3
D gene: TRBD1

CDR3 DNA: TGTGCCAGCAGCTTAGAAGGGACAGCCAGCCACGAGCAGTACTTC
CDR3 protein: CASSLEGTASHEQYF
V gene: TRBV13
clone size: .
J gene: TRBJ2-7
D gene: TRBD1

CDR3 DNA: TGCGCCAGCAGCCAAGAGGATCTAGGACTAGCGGGGGGTCACGAGCAGTACTTC
CDR3 protein: CASSQEDLGLAGGHEQYF
V gene: TRBV4-1
clone size: .
J gene: TRBJ2-7
D gene: TRBD2

CDR3 DNA: TGTGCCAGCAGCTCAAGGACAGGGGAGAATCAGCCCCAGCATTTT
CDR3 protein: CASSSRTGENQPQHF
V gene: TRBV7-2
clone size: few
J gene: TRBJ1-5
D gene: TRBD1

CDR3 DNA: TGCAGTGCAAACAGGGGCACTGAAGCTTTCTTT
CDR3 protein: CSANRGTEAFF
V gene: TRBV20-1
clone size: once
J gene: TRBJ1-1
D gene: TRBD1

CDR3 DNA: TGTGCCAGTAGTATGGCGGGGTTGAACACTGAAGCTTTCTTT
CDR3 protein: CASSMAGLNTEAFF
V gene: TRBV19
clone size: once
J gene: TRBJ1-1
D gene: .

CDR3 DNA: TGTGCCAGCACAAGACAGGGGGCATACGAGCAGTACTTC
CDR3 protein: CASTRQGAYEQYF
V gene: TRBV2
clone size: few
J gene: TRBJ2-7
D gene: TRBD1

CDR3 DNA: TGTGCCAGCAGCGTAGAAGTCGGAGGGGGCGGCACTGAAGCTTTCTTT
CDR3 protein: CASSVEVGGGGTEAFF
V gene: TRBV9
clone size: few
J gene: TRBJ1-1
D gene: TRBD1

CDR3 DNA: TGTGCCAGCAGCTTAGGAGGGGGCTACGCTTTCTTT
CDR3 protein: CASSLGGGYAFF
V gene: TRBV7-2
clone size: .
J gene: TRBJ1-1
D gene: TRBD1

CDR3 DNA: TGTGCCAGCAGCTTAAACGCGGGACGGGGCTACACCTTC
CDR3 protein: CASSLNAGRGYTF
V gene: TRBV7-2
clone size: .
J gene: TRBJ1-2
D gene: .

CDR3 DNA: TGTGCCTGGAGAGACAATCCCTATGGCTACACCTTC
CDR3 protein: CAWRDNPYGYTF
V gene: TRBV30
clone size: .
J gene: TRBJ1-2
D gene: .

CDR3 DNA: TGCGCCAGCAGCCCTACTCGAGGTAGGAACACTGAAGCTTTCTTT
CDR3 protein: CASSPTRGRNTEAFF
V gene: TRBV4-3
clone size: .
J gene: TRBJ1-1
D gene: .

CDR3 DNA: TGCAGCGTCCTAAAAGTACAGGGGAACTATGGCTACACCTTC
CDR3 protein: CSVLKVQGNYGYTF
V gene: TRBV29-1
clone size: .
J gene: TRBJ1-2
D gene: TRBD1

CDR3 DNA: TGTGCCAGCAGCGGTACCGCGACAGCGAGCTCCTACAATGAGCAGTTCTTC
CDR3 protein: CASSGTATASSYNEQFF
V gene: TRBV9
clone size: .
J gene: TRBJ2-1
D gene: .

CDR3 DNA: TGTGCCAGCAGCCCCCGTAGCGGGGGCCGCTCCTACGAGCAGTACTTC
CDR3 protein: CASSPRSGGRSYEQYF
V gene: TRBV6-2/TRBV6-3
clone size: .
J gene: TRBJ2-7
D gene: TRBD2

CDR3 DNA: TGTGCCAGCAGCTTAGTGGCAGGCTACAATCAGCCCCAGCATTTT
CDR3 protein: CASSLVAGYNQPQHF
V gene: TRBV11-3
clone size: .
J gene: TRBJ1-5
D gene: .

CDR3 DNA: TGCAGCGTATCCCTCAGGGAACCTGGGGCCAACGTCCTGACTTTC
CDR3 protein: CSVSLREPGANVLTF
V gene: TRBV29-1
clone size: .
J gene: TRBJ2-6
D gene: .

CDR3 DNA: TGTGCCAGCAGCTATAGGGGGCGATATAGCAATCAGCCCCAGCATTTT
CDR3 protein: CASSYRGRYSNQPQHF
V gene: TRBV5-6
clone size: .
J gene: TRBJ1-5
D gene: TRBD1

CDR3 DNA: TGTGCCAGCACCGAGACAGGGGGCGCCGTCCAGTACTTC
CDR3 protein: CASTETGGAVQYF
V gene: TRBV12-3/TRBV12-4
clone size: once
J gene: TRBJ2-7
D gene: TRBD1

CDR3 DNA: TGTGCCAGCAGCCTCGTCAGAGGGAACACTGAAGCTTTCTTT
CDR3 protein: CASSLVRGNTEAFF
V gene: TRBV11-1
clone size: .
J gene: TRBJ1-1
D gene: .

CDR3 DNA: TGCGCCAGCAGCCAAGATAACTACAGGGGGGAGGGCTACACCTTC
CDR3 protein: CASSQDNYRGEGYTF
V gene: TRBV4-3
clone size: few
J gene: TRBJ1-2
D gene: TRBD1

CDR3 DNA: TGTGCCAGCAGCTTAGTCCCGGCGGGGGGGCGGAATGAGCAGTTCTTC
CDR3 protein: CASSLVPAGGRNEQFF
V gene: TRBV7-6
clone size: once
J gene: TRBJ2-1
D gene: TRBD2

CDR3 DNA: TGTGCCAGTACTCTCCGGACTAGCGGGACCCTTTACAATGAGCAGTTCTTC
CDR3 protein: CASTLRTSGTLYNEQFF
V gene: TRBV19
clone size: .
J gene: TRBJ2-1
D gene: TRBD2

CDR3 DNA: TGTGCCAGCAGTCTACCCGACAGGGGGGACCTCTCTAACTATGGCTACACCTTC
CDR3 protein: CASSLPDRGDLSNYGYTF
V gene: TRBV6-6
clone size: .
J gene: TRBJ1-2
D gene: TRBD1

CDR3 DNA: TGTGCCAGTAGTAAGGAACCAGAGGGTGAAAAACTGTTTTTT
CDR3 protein: CASSKEPEGEKLFF
V gene: TRBV19
clone size: many
J gene: TRBJ1-4
D gene: .

CDR3 DNA: TGTGCCAGCAGCGTCGGGACAGGGGGCTCGAACACCGGGGAGCTGTTTTTT
CDR3 protein: CASSVGTGGSNTGELFF
V gene: TRBV11-3
clone size: .
J gene: TRBJ2-2
D gene: TRBD1

CDR3 DNA: TGTGCCAGTAGTATTCGACAGGGTGATGGCTATGGCTACACCTTC
CDR3 protein: CASSIRQGDGYGYTF
V gene: TRBV19
clone size: .
J gene: TRBJ1-2
D gene: TRBD1

CDR3 DNA: TGTGCCAGCAGCTTAGCAGGGGGTCCAGAGAACACTGAAGCTTTCTTT
CDR3 protein: CASSLAGGPENTEAFF
V gene: TRBV7-2
clone size: .
J gene: TRBJ1-1
D gene: .

CDR3 DNA: TGTGCCAGCAGCTTAGGTACCGTCGGGCAGTACTTC
CDR3 protein: CASSLGTVGQYF
V gene: TRBV7-2
clone size: .
J gene: TRBJ2-7
D gene: .

CDR3 DNA: TGTGCCTGGACGGAGGAGAGCCGAGGAGCTTTCTTT
CDR3 protein: CAWTEESRGAFF
V gene: TRBV30
clone size: once
J gene: TRBJ1-1
D gene: .

CDR3 DNA: TGTGCCAGCAGTTACGCCGGGACTCCCGAATACGAGCAGTACTTC
CDR3 protein: CASSYAGTPEYEQYF
V gene: TRBV6-2/TRBV6-3
clone size: .
J gene: TRBJ2-7
D gene: .

CDR3 DNA: TGCAGTGCTAGTGAACAGCTAACTGGGGCCAACGTCCTGACTTTC
CDR3 protein: CSASEQLTGANVLTF
V gene: TRBV20-1
clone size: .
J gene: TRBJ2-6
D gene: .

CDR3 DNA: TGTGCCACCAGTGACCTGACAGGGGGGATAGATACGCAGTATTTT
CDR3 protein: CATSDLTGGIDTQYF
V gene: TRBV24-1
clone size: few
J gene: TRBJ2-3
D gene: TRBD1

CDR3 DNA: TGTGCCAGCAGCTTATCAGGGGCCCCCACAGATACGCAGTATTTT
CDR3 protein: CASSLSGAPTDTQYF
V gene: TRBV13
clone size: .
J gene: TRBJ2-3
D gene: .

CDR3 DNA: TGTGCCACCAGCGGAGTCCGGGACAGGGGTCGGGATTCACCCCTCCACTTT
CDR3 protein: CATSGVRDRGRDSPLHF
V gene: TRBV15
clone size: few
J gene: TRBJ1-6
D gene: TRBD1

CDR3 DNA: TGTGCCAGCCTGTCCCACAGGGGATCGGGGGATGGCTACACCTTC
CDR3 protein: CASLSHRGSGDGYTF
V gene: TRBV19
clone size: once
J gene: TRBJ1-2
D gene: TRBD1

CDR3 DNA: TGTGCCAGCAGCTCACGGGGAGCGGCAGATACGCAGTATTTT
CDR3 protein: CASSSRGAADTQYF
V gene: TRBV7-9
clone size: .
J gene: TRBJ2-3
D gene: .

CDR3 DNA: TGTGCCAGCAGCTTAGCGGGCAGGGGAAACGAGCAGTACTTC
CDR3 protein: CASSLAGRGNEQYF
V gene: TRBV7-2
clone size: .
J gene: TRBJ2-7
D gene: .

CDR3 DNA: TGTGCCAGCAGCTTAGGGTGGGGCCACTATGGCTACACCTTC
CDR3 protein: CASSLGWGHYGYTF
V gene: TRBV7-9
clone size: .
J gene: TRBJ1-2
D gene: .

CDR3 DNA: TGTGCCAGCAGCTTAGGGGGCAGCCCGCTCGAGCAGTACTTC
CDR3 protein: CASSLGGSPLEQYF
V gene: TRBV11-3
clone size: .
J gene: TRBJ2-7
D gene: .

CDR3 DNA: TGTGCCAGCAGCCCGGGCGGGGCATGGATGAATGAGCAGTTCTTC
CDR3 protein: CASSPGGAWMNEQFF
V gene: TRBV28
clone size: .
J gene: TRBJ2-1
D gene: .

CDR3 DNA: TGTGCCAGCAGTCCCGGACAGGGTTTTGGACCCCTCCACTTT
CDR3 protein: CASSPGQGFGPLHF
V gene: TRBV7-2
clone size: few
J gene: TRBJ1-6
D gene: TRBD1

CDR3 DNA: TGTGCCATCAGCCCGACCACTAGCGGGGGGGCTAACAATGAGCAGTTCTTC
CDR3 protein: CAISPTTSGGANNEQFF
V gene: TRBV10-3
clone size: .
J gene: TRBJ2-1
D gene: TRBD2

CDR3 DNA: TGTGCCAGCAGTTATCTGGGCAGGGGGCCCGATGGCTACACCTTC
CDR3 protein: CASSYLGRGPDGYTF
V gene: TRBV6-2/TRBV6-3
clone size: large
J gene: TRBJ1-2
D gene: TRBD1

CDR3 DNA: TGCAGTGCGTCCAGAAACACTGAAGCTTTCTTT
CDR3 protein: CSASRNTEAFF
V gene: TRBV20-1
clone size: .
J gene: TRBJ1-1
D gene: .

CDR3 DNA: TGTGCCAGCAGCTTGGGGTCCACAGAGACAGAGACCCAGTACTTC
CDR3 protein: CASSLGSTETETQYF
V gene: TRBV5-6
clone size: .
J gene: TRBJ2-5
D gene: .

CDR3 DNA: TGCGCCAGCAGCTCGACAGGGGGCGACTATGGCTACACCTTC
CDR3 protein: CASSSTGGDYGYTF
V gene: TRBV5-1
clone size: few
J gene: TRBJ1-2
D gene: TRBD1

CDR3 DNA: TGCGCCAGCAGCTTGGCCCAGGGGAGCTATGGCTACACCTTC
CDR3 protein: CASSLAQGSYGYTF
V gene: TRBV5-1
clone size: few
J gene: TRBJ1-2
D gene: .

CDR3 DNA: TGCAGTGCTAGTAGCCCGTACCAAGAGACCCAGTACTTC
CDR3 protein: CSASSPYQETQYF
V gene: TRBV20-1
clone size: once
J gene: TRBJ2-5
D gene: .

CDR3 DNA: TGTGCCAGCAGGGACCGGGACAGGGCTGTCGATGAGCAGTTCTTC
CDR3 protein: CASRDRDRAVDEQFF
V gene: TRBV2
clone size: .
J gene: TRBJ2-1
D gene: TRBD1

CDR3 DNA: TGTGCCAGCACGGCGGATAGCAATCAGCCCCAGCATTTT
CDR3 protein: CASTADSNQPQHF
V gene: TRBV25-1
clone size: .
J gene: TRBJ1-5
D gene: .